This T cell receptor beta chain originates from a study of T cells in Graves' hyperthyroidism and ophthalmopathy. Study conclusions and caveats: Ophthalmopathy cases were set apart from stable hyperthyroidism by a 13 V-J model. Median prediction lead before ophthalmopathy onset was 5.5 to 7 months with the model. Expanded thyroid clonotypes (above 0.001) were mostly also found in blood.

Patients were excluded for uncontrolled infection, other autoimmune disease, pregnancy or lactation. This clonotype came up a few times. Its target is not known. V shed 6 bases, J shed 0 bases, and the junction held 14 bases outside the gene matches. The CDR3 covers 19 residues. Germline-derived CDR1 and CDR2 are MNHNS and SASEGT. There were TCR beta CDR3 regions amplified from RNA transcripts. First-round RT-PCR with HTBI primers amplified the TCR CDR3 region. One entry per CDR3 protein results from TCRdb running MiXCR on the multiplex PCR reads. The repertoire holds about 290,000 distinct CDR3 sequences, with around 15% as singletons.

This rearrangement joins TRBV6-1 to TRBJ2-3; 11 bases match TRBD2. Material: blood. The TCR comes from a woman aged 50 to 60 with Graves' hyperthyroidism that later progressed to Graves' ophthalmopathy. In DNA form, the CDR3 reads TGTGCCAGCAGGAGGATTTGGACTAGCGGGTTCTCTAGCACAGATACGCAGTATTTT. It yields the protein CASRRIWTSGFSSTDTQYF.